This TCR beta chain was found in a study of T cell responses to AZD1222 COVID-19 vaccine. Points from the study as a whole: Donor demographics were predominantly white British with a female majority; clonal diversity may be underestimated. Repertoires were collected only later (after the peak T cell response had occurred).

The study pooled second doses at about 4 or about 12 weeks. Concerning this clone: What it recognizes is unknown.

The repertoire was sequenced with immunoSEQ multiplex PCR; TCRdb's copy has only in-frame clones and lacks some. The sample consists of approximately 150,000 clones, about 90% of them appearing once. Deletions cut 4 bases from V and 7 bases from J, with 14 bases between. CDR1 is SGHTA and CDR2 is FQGNSA in the germline V gene. The CDR3 has 14 residues. The starting material was peripheral blood, obtained 28 days after the second AZD1222 dose. This rearrangement joins TRBV7-2 to TRBJ1-3; D possibly corresponds to TRBD1 (6 bases). This receptor was obtained from an adult who received the AZD1222 COVID-19 vaccine. The CDR3 sequence: CASSSDSGGNTIYF. The CDR3 nucleotides are TGTGCCAGCAGCTCGGACAGTGGAGGTAACACCATATATTTT. Looking up the rest from reference TRBV7-2 and TRBJ1-3 gives the full variable domain: GAGVSQSPSNKVTEKGKDVELRCDPISGHTALYWYRQSLGQGLEFLIYFQGNSAPDKSGLPSDRFSAERTGGSVSTLTIQRTQQEDSAVYLCASSSDSGGNTIYFGEGSWLTVV.